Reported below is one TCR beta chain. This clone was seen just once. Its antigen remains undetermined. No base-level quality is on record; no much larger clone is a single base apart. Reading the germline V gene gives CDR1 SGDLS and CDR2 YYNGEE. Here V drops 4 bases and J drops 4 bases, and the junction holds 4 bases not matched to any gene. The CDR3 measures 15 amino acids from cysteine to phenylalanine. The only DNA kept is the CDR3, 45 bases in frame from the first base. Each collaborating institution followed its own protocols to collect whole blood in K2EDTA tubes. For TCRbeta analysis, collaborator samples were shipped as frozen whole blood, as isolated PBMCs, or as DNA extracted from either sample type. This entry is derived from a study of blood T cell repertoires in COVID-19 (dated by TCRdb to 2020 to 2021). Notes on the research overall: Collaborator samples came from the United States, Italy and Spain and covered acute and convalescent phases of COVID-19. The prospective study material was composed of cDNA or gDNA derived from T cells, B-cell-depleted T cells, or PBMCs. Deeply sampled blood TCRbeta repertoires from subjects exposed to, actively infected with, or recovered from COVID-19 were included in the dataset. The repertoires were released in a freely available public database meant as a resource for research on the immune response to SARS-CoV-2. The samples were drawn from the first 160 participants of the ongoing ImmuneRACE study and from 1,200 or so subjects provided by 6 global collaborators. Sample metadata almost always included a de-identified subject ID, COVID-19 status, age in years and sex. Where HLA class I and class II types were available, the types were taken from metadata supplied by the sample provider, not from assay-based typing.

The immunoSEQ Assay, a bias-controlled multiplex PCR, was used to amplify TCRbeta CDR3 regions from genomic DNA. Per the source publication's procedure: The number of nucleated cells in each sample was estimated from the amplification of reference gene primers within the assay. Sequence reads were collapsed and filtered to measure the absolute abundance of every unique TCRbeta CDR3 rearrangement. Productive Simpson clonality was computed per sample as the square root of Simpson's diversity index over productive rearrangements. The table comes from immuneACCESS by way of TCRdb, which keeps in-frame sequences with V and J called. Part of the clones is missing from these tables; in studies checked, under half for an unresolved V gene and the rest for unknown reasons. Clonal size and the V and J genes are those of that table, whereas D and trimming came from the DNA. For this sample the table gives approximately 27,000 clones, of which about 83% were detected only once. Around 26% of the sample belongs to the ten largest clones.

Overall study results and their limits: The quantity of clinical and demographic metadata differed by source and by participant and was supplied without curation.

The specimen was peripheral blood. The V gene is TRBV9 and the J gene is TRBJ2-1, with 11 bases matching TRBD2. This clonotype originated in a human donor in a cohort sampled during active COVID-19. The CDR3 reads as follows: CASSPGTSGYNEQFF. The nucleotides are TGTGCCAGCAGCCCTGGGACTAGCGGTTACAATGAGCAGTTCTTC.